The 22 T cell receptor beta chains given below trace back to one sample, sequenced in a study of CD8+CD57+ T cells in acquired aplastic anemia. Genomic DNA, the template, was used for profiling of the TCR beta VDJ and CDR3. TCRdb itself ran the reads through MiXCR, one entry per CDR3 protein. The sample shows some 410,000 distinct CDR3 sequences, approximately 70% of them seen only once. Material: sorted CD4+, CD8+, or CD8+CD57+ T cells (not recorded which) from PBMCs. The origin of the receptors is a human donor in good health, serving as a control.

As regards this clonotype: The junction and the germline gene differ at one end; a read error may be behind it. V is TRBV5-8 and J is TRBJ2-3, with a tentative D call TRBD1 (5 bases). From germline, CDR1 is SGHTS and CDR2 YDEGEE. The CDR3 is 14 residues long. CDR3 protein: CASSELWGGDEQYF. CDR3 coding DNA: TGTGCCAGCAGTGAATTGTGGGGCGGAGATGAGCAGTATTTC.

The chain joins TRBV10-3 to TRBJ2-7; D ambiguous. V lost 10 bases and J 3 bases, leaving 19 bases between the germline ends. This CDR3 contains 14 residues. CDR1 and CDR2 (germline): ENHRY, SYGVKD. CDR3 in amino acids: CASRAGPADYEQYF. Here the CDR3 DNA reads TGTGCCAGCAGAGCCGGACCAGCCGACTACGAGCAGTACTTC.

This clonotype was detected once. The chain employs TRBV7-2 and TRBJ2-7; D assignment may be TRBD1 or TRBD2 (5 bases each). Germline V gene lookup returns CDR1 SGHTA and CDR2 FQGNSA. There are 12 residues in the CDR3. The V end lost 3 bases, the J end lost 4 bases, and 7 bases lay between the germline ends. The chain's CDR3 is CASSLGVYEQYF. The CDR3 bases are TGTGCCAGCAGCTTGGGGGTATACGAGCAGTACTTC.

This clonotype was picked up many times. The genes are TRBV5-8 and TRBJ1-2; 7 positions match TRBD1. The germline gives CDR1 SGHTS, CDR2 YDEGEE. After removal of 2 bases from V and 6 bases from J, the junction contained 7 bases not matched to a gene. The CDR3 spans 14 residues. The CDR3 region is CASSLDRAGDGYTF. The CDR3 coding sequence is TGTGCCAGCAGCTTAGACAGGGCCGGAGATGGCTACACCTTC.

Regarding this clonotype: A junction end diverges from the germline sequence, so it may reflect a read error. This chain connects TRBV20-1 to TRBJ1-2; D is unresolved. Germline V CDR1 and CDR2: DFQATT, SNEGSKA (reference sequence). The CDR3 extends over 12 amino acids. CDR3 sequence reads: CSARDPGHGYTF. The CDR3 bases are TGCAGTGCGAGAGATCCGGGCCATGGCTACACCTTC.

This chain joins TRBV2 and TRBJ2-5, with 9 bases matching TRBD2. The junction had 9 bases not matched to a gene; V was cut back by 5 bases and J by 5 bases. CDR3 length: 15 amino acids. Germline V lookup: CDR1 SNHLY, CDR2 FYNNEI. The CDR3 is CASSLTCGGGETQYF. DNA of the CDR3: TGTGCCAGCAGTTTGACTTGCGGGGGGGGGGAGACCCAGTACTTC.

This clonotype was recorded only once. The chain couples TRBV12-3 or TRBV12-4 to TRBJ2-7, with 7 bases that match TRBD1. Trimming cost V 5 bases and J 11 bases; bases outside gene matches: 15. The CDR3 sequence is 14 residues long. CDR3 DNA: TGTGCCAGCAGTATGTGGGACAGAACCTACAAGGAGTACTTC. Protein product: CASSMWDRTYKEYF.

This clonotype was observed a few times. The chain links TRBV10-3 to TRBJ2-5; D not resolved. V was cut by 9 bases and J by 13 bases, with 21 bases left in between. This CDR3 is 12 amino acids long. Per germline, CDR1 ENHRY and CDR2 SYGVKD. The DNA of the CDR3 is TGTGCCATTCAGTCTAGTGGTAGCCTCCGGTACTTC. It encodes CAIQSSGSLRYF.

With respect to this clonotype: The junction shows a germline mismatch at one end, possibly a read error. The V and J genes are TRBV15 and TRBJ1-6, with no clear D. The CDR3 spans 13 residues. Germline V gene data show CDR1 as LNHNV and CDR2 as YYDKDF (reference sequence). The CDR3 spells CATSGDFNSPLLF. CDR3 coding DNA: TGTGCCACCAGCGGTGATTTTAATTCTCCCCTCCTCTTT. Together with reference TRBV15 and TRBJ1-6, the CDR3 gives the full variable domain: DAMVIQNPRYQVTQFGKPVTLSCSQTLNHNVMYWYQQKSSQAPKLLFHYYDKDFNNEADTPDNFQSRRPNTSFCFLDIRSPGLGDTAMYLCATSGDFNSPLLFGNGTRLTVT.

This clonotype was seen a handful of times. This chain joins TRBV29-1 and TRBJ1-2, with 7 bases that match TRBD1. CDR1 and CDR2 from the germline V gene are SQVTM and ANQGSEA. Trimming cost V 4 bases and J 8 bases; bases outside gene matches: 4. The CDR3 spans 11 residues. Written as DNA, the CDR3 is TGCAGCGTTGGAGGGGGCTGGGGCTACACCTTC. It translates to CSVGGGWGYTF.

As for this clonotype: The CDR3 end shows no conserved phenylalanine or tryptophan, and so a read error is likely. This chain links TRBV10-3 with TRBJ2-3; D possibly matches TRBD1 or TRBD2 (5 bases each). Per germline, CDR1 ENHRY and CDR2 SYGVKD. The CDR3 loop spans 11 amino acids. The CDR3 DNA reads TGTGCGGTTGGTGGGGGAGACACGCAGTATTAC. Translating gives CAVGGGDTQYY.

Details on this clonotype: At one end the junction does not follow the germline gene, possibly because of a read error. The chain employs TRBV5-1 and TRBJ2-6, with D possibly being TRBD1 (5 bases). CDR1 and CDR2 from the germline V gene are SGHRS and YFSETQ. The CDR3 runs 16 residues. The CDR3, as DNA: TGTGCCAGCACCTCCGCCCAGGGCTCCGGGGCCAACGTCCTGACTTTC. Translating gives CASTSAQGSGANVLTF.

This clonotype was seen ten or more times. The chain carries TRBV10-3 and TRBJ2-1; D gene uncertain. The CDR3 runs to 14 residues. Per the germline V gene, CDR1 is ENHRY and CDR2 is SYGVKD. V was trimmed by 0 bases and J by 9 bases, leaving 12 bases between them. In nucleotides, the CDR3 is TGTGCCATCAGTGAGTCGAAGGGTTCGGGTGAGCAGTTCTTC. Encoded protein: CAISESKGSGEQFF.

This chain links TRBV10-2 with TRBJ1-1, with unresolved D. In germline, CDR1 is WSHSY, CDR2 SAAADI. The CDR3 covers 12 residues. With 5 bases removed from V and 2 bases from J, the gap between germline ends came to 6 bases. The CDR3 DNA reads TGCGCCAGCAGTCCCACAAACACTGAAGCTTTCTTT. It translates to CASSPTNTEAFF.

Written as DNA, the CDR3 is TGCAGTGCTTCAGACAGCAATAATTCACACACCATATATTTT. Its translation is CSASDSNNSHTIYF. The V call is TRBV20-1, the J call TRBJ1-3; D may be TRBD1 (5 bases). Between the trimmed V and J ends, which lost 5 bases and 8 bases, there was a span of 19 bases. Per the germline V gene, CDR1 is DFQATT and CDR2 is SNEGSKA (reference sequence). The CDR3 totals 14 residues.

V and J are TRBV10-3 and TRBJ2-7; 7 bases are a match to TRBD1. The trim removed 0 bases at V and 0 bases at J, leaving 5 bases unmatched. CDR3 size: 16 residues. The germline CDR1 and CDR2 sequences are ENHRY and SYGVKD. The CDR3 bases are TGTGCCATCAGTGAGTCGATTGGGACAGCCTCCTACGAGCAGTACTTC. It specifies CAISESIGTASYEQYF.

The rearrangement links TRBV5-6 to TRBJ1-2; D ambiguous. This CDR3 has 14 residues. V shed 4 bases and J shed 3 bases, with 13 bases lying between them. Germline lookup yields CDR1 SGHDT and CDR2 YYEEEE. The CDR3 loop is CASSIQIVDYGYTF. In nucleotides, the CDR3 is TGTGCCAGCAGCATCCAGATCGTGGACTATGGCTACACCTTC.

The chain uses TRBV7-9 and TRBJ2-7, with 9 bases aligning to TRBD2. The junction had 17 bases not matched to a gene; V was cut back by 5 bases and J by 9 bases. The germline V gene has CDR1 SEHNR and CDR2 FQNEAQ (reference sequence). This CDR3 is built from 16 residues. The CDR3 spells CASSVVQAGGSYLQYF. The CDR3 nucleotides are TGTGCCAGCAGCGTAGTGCAAGCGGGGGGTTCTTACTTGCAGTACTTC.

The CDR3 region is CASSLGGGGRNTEAFF. CDR3 bases: TGTGCCAGCAGCTTAGGCGGGGGGGGCCGGAACACTGAAGCTTTCTTT. This rearrangement joins TRBV4-2 to TRBJ1-1; TRBD1 might be the D (6 bases). This CDR3 is 16 amino acids long. Germline V gene data show CDR1 as LGHNA and CDR2 as YNFKEQ. Trimming removed 5 bases from V and 1 base from J, with 17 bases in between.

This clonotype has at least ten counts. V is TRBV24-1 and J is TRBJ2-2; D remains unclear. The CDR3 consists of 16 residues. The V end was cut by 1 base, the J end by 4 bases, with 12 bases between. CDR1 is KGHDR, CDR2 SFDVKD, per germline. CDR3 amino acids: CATSDLGSWGTGELFF. The CDR3 coding sequence is TGTGCCACCAGTGATTTAGGAAGTTGGGGCACCGGGGAGCTGTTTTTT.

CDR3 sequence reads: CASSLGTLGAYNSPLHF. The CDR3 DNA follows: TGTGCCAGCAGCTTAGGTACTCTTGGCGCCTATAATTCACCCCTCCACTTT. The V and J genes are TRBV7-2 and TRBJ1-6; no clear D gene. Germline-derived CDR1 and CDR2 are SGHTA and FQGNSA. This CDR3 comprises 17 residues. Trimming pared 1 base from V and 2 bases from J, leaving 12 bases between.

This clonotype occurred many times. The rearrangement uses TRBV15 and TRBJ2-1; TRBD2 might be the D (5 bases). Trimming removed 5 bases at V and 3 bases at J, with 5 bases between. Germline V lookup: CDR1 LNHNV, CDR2 YYDKDF (reference sequence). The CDR3 contains 12 residues. CDR3 protein: CATSRGYNEQFF. CDR3 nucleotide sequence: TGTGCCACCAGCCGGGGCTACAATGAGCAGTTCTTC.